This T cell receptor (beta chain) was sequenced in a study of T cell responses to AZD1222 COVID-19 vaccine. Concerning this clone itself: The antigen remains unidentified.

Study findings and constraints: Repertoires were collected only later (after the peak T cell response had occurred). White British ancestry dominated among donors, who included more females, and clonal diversity was possibly underestimated. Just five to seven people given AZD1222 tested seropositive at baseline.

CDR3 length: 14 amino acids. V was cut by 5 bases and J by 2 bases, with 12 bases left in between. Germline CDR1 SEHNR, CDR2 FQNEAQ (reference sequence). Profiling relied on immunoSEQ multiplex PCR, and the TCRdb table lists in-frame clones only, not all of them. Here the sample spans around 110,000 clones, more than 80% being singletons. Material: peripheral blood, obtained on day 0 of AZD1222 vaccination. The chain employs TRBV7-9 and TRBJ1-2, with D unclear. The sequence came from an adult in good health. CDR3 region: CASSPPQANYGYTF. The CDR3 DNA is TGTGCCAGCAGCCCCCCCCAGGCAAACTATGGCTACACCTTC.